This entry concerns a single TCR beta chain. In the study's own analysis: Reference gene primer amplification in the assay estimated nucleated cell counts. The repertoire was sequenced with immunoSEQ multiplex PCR; TCRdb's copy has only in-frame clones and lacks some. V and J calls and clone size are those listed in that table; D and trimming were worked out from the DNA. Of 100,000 to 150,000 clones in the sample, 65% to 85% were seen once. The sample is drawn from a study of blood T cell repertoires in COVID-19. Study-level background: Whether acute or convalescent, the COVID-19 samples came from the United States, Italy and Spain. Sample material is recorded as cDNA or gDNA derived from T cells, B-cell-depleted T cells, or PBMCs.

This CDR3 is built from 14 residues. Germline CDR1 and CDR2: SGHTA and FQGNSA. Trimming took 5 bases from V and 8 from J; bases not matched to a gene: 8. This receptor was taken from a woman aged 80 or older with acute or convalescent COVID-19. The chain links TRBV7-2 to TRBJ1-5, with TRBD1 matching over 8 bases. Sequences were obtained from peripheral blood. CDR3: CASSANRGSEPQHF. The CDR3 bases are TGTGCCAGCAGCGCCAACAGGGGGTCTGAGCCCCAGCATTTT.